These 18 T cell receptor beta chains were sequenced from one sample in a study of blood T cell repertoires in COVID-19 (dated by TCRdb to about 2020). Receptor amplification or capture employed the immunoSEQ multiplex PCR assay. Sourced from immuneACCESS, this table was stored by TCRdb with only in-frame sequences that have V and J called. A share of the clones is absent; for the studies checked, an unresolved V gene accounts for under half, and the remainder has no known explanation. In all, the sample holds about 280,000 clones, and 85% to 95% of those were seen once. The ten largest make up roughly 2.9% of the sample. Sequenced: PBMCs or T cells enriched from blood (not recorded which). The receptors come from a man aged 35-49 years who had been exposed to COVID-19.

The V and J genes are TRBV5-4 and TRBJ1-3, with TRBD1 matching over 9 bases. This CDR3 comprises 18 residues. Germline V gene data show CDR1 as SGHNT and CDR2 as YYREEE (reference sequence). The ends lost 0 bases at V and 5 bases at J; junction bases unmatched: 12. In DNA form, the CDR3 reads TGTGCCAGCAGCTTGGGAGGACAGGGGATTGGGACCAGAAACACCATATATTTT. This encodes CASSLGGQGIGTRNTIYF. Using reference TRBV5-4 and TRBJ1-3 for the parts outside the CDR3, the full variable domain is ETGVTQSPTHLIKTRGQQVTLRCSSQSGHNTVSWYQQALGQGPQFIFQYYREEENGRGNFPPRFSGLQFPNYSSELNVNALELDDSALYLCASSLGGQGIGTRNTIYFGEGSWLTVV.

This chain uses TRBV6-1 with TRBJ2-1; the D is unclear. CDR1 is MNHNS, CDR2 SASEGT, per germline. The CDR3 extends over 12 amino acids. Trimming took 2 bases from V and 6 from J, leaving 5 bases between them. The CDR3 coding sequence is TGTGCCAGCAGTGAATTAGCCAATGAGCAGTTCTTC. This encodes CASSELANEQFF.

This clone was recorded only once. The chain recombines TRBV7-9 with TRBJ1-1, with D hard to call. Between the trimmed V and J ends, which lost 2 bases and 1 base, there was a span of 11 bases. This CDR3 has 15 amino acids. Germline loops: CDR1 SEHNR, CDR2 FQNEAQ (reference sequence). CDR3 nucleotide sequence: TGTGCCAGCAGCTTAATCGGGGTAGGGAACACTGAAGCTTTCTTT. Protein: CASSLIGVGNTEAFF.

The chain joins TRBV12-3 or TRBV12-4 to TRBJ2-7; D gene uncertain. V lost 6 bases and J lost 5, with 11 bases in between. The CDR3 consists of 12 residues. For the CDR3, the DNA is TGTGCCAGCAGCTTCCACCGGGACGAGCAGTACTTC. It codes for CASSFHRDEQYF.

CDR3 bases: TGTGCCAGCAGCCACCTGAGGGGACAGAGCGCCTATGGCTACACCTTC. Translating gives CASSHLRGQSAYGYTF. The rearrangement uses TRBV7-2 and TRBJ1-2; 7 positions agree with TRBD1. Germline-derived CDR1 and CDR2 are SGHTA and FQGNSA. Trimming took 5 bases from V and 4 from J; bases not matched to a gene: 13. The CDR3 totals 16 residues.

This clone has just a few counts. The chain recombines TRBV7-3 with TRBJ1-1; D is perhaps TRBD1 (6 bases). Germline CDR1 SGHTA, CDR2 FQGTGA. CDR3 length: 15 amino acids. Deletions cut 5 bases from V and 1 base from J, with 14 bases between. The CDR3 here is CASSPNTGSNTEAFF. The CDR3 DNA reads TGTGCCAGCAGCCCCAACACAGGGTCGAACACTGAAGCTTTCTTT.

The V call is TRBV6-5, the J call TRBJ2-7; D uncertain. V was cut by 6 bases and J by 4 bases, with 16 bases left in between. The CDR3 runs to 14 residues. CDR1 MNHEY and CDR2 SVGAGI come from the germline V gene. CDR3 protein: CASSRLPGWYEQYF. CDR3 nucleotide sequence: TGTGCCAGCAGCCGTCTGCCTGGCTGGTACGAGCAGTACTTC.

The V and J genes are TRBV15 and TRBJ1-3; 8 bases are a match to TRBD1. The junction had 2 bases not matched to a gene; V was cut back by 0 bases and J by 4 bases. This CDR3 spans 15 amino acids. Germline CDR1 is LNHNV and CDR2 is YYDKDF (reference sequence). The CDR3 protein is CATSRDRGPGNTIYF. The DNA of the CDR3 is TGTGCCACCAGCAGAGACAGGGGGCCAGGAAACACCATATATTTT. Together with reference TRBV15 and TRBJ1-3, the CDR3 gives the full variable domain: DAMVIQNPRYQVTQFGKPVTLSCSQTLNHNVMYWYQQKSSQAPKLLFHYYDKDFNNEADTPDNFQSRRPNTSFCFLDIRSPGLGDTAMYLCATSRDRGPGNTIYFGEGSWLTVV.

Points on this clone: This sample includes further DNA sequences coding for the same CDR3. The V gene is TRBV27, the J gene TRBJ2-2, with D possibly TRBD1 on 7 matching bases. The germline V gene has CDR1 MNHEY and CDR2 SMNVEV (reference sequence). The CDR3 length is 14 residues. The V end lost 2 bases, the J end lost 4 bases, and 8 bases lay between the germline ends. The CDR3, as DNA: TGTGCCAGCAGTTTACAGGGGGGCACCGGGGAGCTGTTTTTT. Its translation: CASSLQGGTGELFF.

This clone was seen a single time. The chain couples TRBV6-1 to TRBJ1-3; TRBD1 aligns across 8 bases. Germline loops: CDR1 MNHNS, CDR2 SASEGT. CDR3 length equals 15 residues. The V segment lost 3 bases and the J segment 2 bases; nucleotides outside the gene matches: 3. CDR3 loop: CASSETGATGNTIYF. Here the CDR3 DNA reads TGTGCCAGCAGTGAGACAGGGGCTACTGGAAACACCATATATTTT.

The J gene is TRBJ1-3, the V gene TRBV4-1, with 7 bases fitting TRBD1. This CDR3 is 14 amino acids long. V was pared by 4 bases and J by 5 bases, with 5 bases of the junction left unmatched. CDR1 is MGHRA and CDR2 is YSYEKL in the germline V gene. CDR3 DNA: TGCGCCAGCAGCCTCCCGACAGGGAGAAACACCATATATTTT. Amino acid sequence: CASSLPTGRNTIYF.

CDR3 in amino acids: CASSQDTWSGLQGNTIYF. The CDR3 DNA is TGCGCCAGCAGCCAAGATACCTGGTCAGGGTTGCAAGGAAACACCATATATTTT. The chain combines TRBV4-3 with TRBJ1-3, with D possibly being TRBD1 (5 bases). This CDR3 has 18 residues. Trimming shortened V by 0 bases and J by 4 bases, and 19 bases separated the two germline ends. Germline loops: CDR1 LGHNA, CDR2 YSLEER.

V is TRBV4-3 and J is TRBJ1-3, with D perhaps matching TRBD1 (6 bases). The ends were cut back, 1 base at V and 3 bases at J, with 13 bases in the middle. CDR3 length equals 16 residues. Per germline, CDR1 LGHNA and CDR2 YSLEER. The CDR3 loop is CASSQASGVDGNTIYF. CDR3 bases: TGCGCCAGCAGCCAAGCCTCAGGGGTGGATGGAAACACCATATATTTT.

J is TRBJ2-1 and V is TRBV28; perhaps TRBD2 as D (6 bases). The V gene's germline CDR1 is MDHEN and CDR2 SYDVKM. The CDR3 loop spans 16 amino acids. The V end lost 5 bases, the J end lost 6 bases, and 20 bases lay between the germline ends. The CDR3 DNA sequence: TGTGCCAGCAGTGGGCCAGGGTCCCGGGGAGGCAATGAGCAGTTCTTC. It is translated as CASSGPGSRGGNEQFF.

The V and J genes are TRBV7-9 and TRBJ2-7; D is unclear. CDR3 length: 14 residues. Trimming shortened V by 5 bases and J by 1 base, and 12 bases separated the two germline ends. Looked up from germline, CDR1 is SEHNR and CDR2 is FQNEAQ (reference sequence). CDR3 in amino acids: CASSLTISSYEQYF. As DNA, the CDR3 is TGTGCCAGCAGCCTAACGATAAGTTCCTACGAGCAGTACTTC.

The chain couples TRBV24-1 to TRBJ2-1; 9 nucleotides match TRBD2. This CDR3 has 16 residues. Germline CDR1 and CDR2: KGHDR and SFDVKD. Trimming took 2 bases from V and 10 from J; bases not matched to a gene: 11. CDR3 nucleotides: TGTGCCACCAGTGATTCAAGGCGGGAGGGCCCGGGGGAGCAGTTCTTC. Translation gives CATSDSRREGPGEQFF.

The chain couples TRBV20-1 to TRBJ2-1; D gene unclear. CDR1 is DFQATT, CDR2 SNEGSKA, per germline (reference sequence). The CDR3 sequence is 10 residues long. Trimming took off 7 bases at V and 6 bases at J, with 7 bases between the two ends. CDR3 in DNA: TGCAGTGTCCTAGGCAATGAGCAGTTCTTC. Translating it yields CSVLGNEQFF.

The V call is TRBV25-1, the J call TRBJ2-1; 9 bases line up with TRBD1. J lost 7 bases, V lost 1 base, and 8 bases had no gene match. The CDR3 has 16 residues. Looked up from germline, CDR1 is MGHDK and CDR2 is SYGVNS. CDR3 protein: CASSEFVGQGKNEQFF. In DNA, the CDR3 is TGTGCCAGCAGTGAATTTGTGGGACAGGGTAAGAATGAGCAGTTCTTC.